This T cell receptor (beta chain) was sequenced during a study of cytomegalovirus exposure and HLA in healthy donors. The PCR made use of 60 Vbeta and 13 Jbeta primers. Using immunoSEQ multiplex PCR, the repertoire was profiled, and TCRdb retains in-frame clones only, with some absent. The sample records tens of thousands of clones, roughly four fifths being singletons. This clone was detected only a few times. The CDR3 is made up of 14 amino acids. V shed 5 bases and J shed 0 bases, with 10 bases lying between them. Germline V gene sequence: CDR1 SGHTA, CDR2 FQGNSA. J is TRBJ1-1 and V is TRBV7-2, with a weak D call TRBD1 (6 bases). The sequence came from a woman aged 35 to 49 in good health and CMV-seronegative. Material: PBMCs. The CDR3 coding sequence is TGTGCCAGCAGCACCGGACAGCTGAACACTGAAGCTTTCTTT. It translates to CASSTGQLNTEAFF.